The sequence of this T cell receptor beta chain was determined in a study of shared clonotypes between healthy human individuals. V lost 6 bases and J 0 bases, leaving 10 bases between the germline ends. Looked up from germline, CDR1 is WSHSY and CDR2 is SAAADI. The CDR3 runs to 14 residues. Some clones are missing from TCRdb's copy, which holds only in-frame ones; the method was immunoSEQ multiplex PCR. The table lists around 700,000 clones, 60% to 75% of them singletons. The V and J genes are TRBV10-2 and TRBJ2-3; D is tentatively TRBD1 or TRBD2 (5 bases each). The source is a woman in her thirties in good health. Input material: memory CD4+ T cells sorted from blood. As to subset: CD45RA-negative fraction. This chain's CDR3 is CASRGETSTDTQYF. The CDR3 nucleotides are TGCGCCAGCAGGGGGGAAACTAGCACAGATACGCAGTATTTT.